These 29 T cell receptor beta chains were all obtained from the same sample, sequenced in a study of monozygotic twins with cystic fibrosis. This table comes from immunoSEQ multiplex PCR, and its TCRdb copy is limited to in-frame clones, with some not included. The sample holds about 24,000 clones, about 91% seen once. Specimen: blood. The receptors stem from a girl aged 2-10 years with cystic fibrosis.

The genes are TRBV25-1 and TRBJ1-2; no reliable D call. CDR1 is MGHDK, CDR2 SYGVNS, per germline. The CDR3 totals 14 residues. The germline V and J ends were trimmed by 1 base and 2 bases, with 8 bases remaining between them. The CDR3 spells CASSESWSNYGYTF. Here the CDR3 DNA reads TGTGCCAGCAGTGAATCCTGGTCGAACTATGGCTACACCTTC.

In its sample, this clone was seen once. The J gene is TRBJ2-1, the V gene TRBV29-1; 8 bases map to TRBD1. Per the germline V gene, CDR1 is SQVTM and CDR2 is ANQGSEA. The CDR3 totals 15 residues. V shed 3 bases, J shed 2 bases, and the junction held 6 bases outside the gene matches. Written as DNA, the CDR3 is TGCAGCGTTGAGGCCGGACAGGGAGCCTACAATGAGCAGTTCTTC. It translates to CSVEAGQGAYNEQFF.

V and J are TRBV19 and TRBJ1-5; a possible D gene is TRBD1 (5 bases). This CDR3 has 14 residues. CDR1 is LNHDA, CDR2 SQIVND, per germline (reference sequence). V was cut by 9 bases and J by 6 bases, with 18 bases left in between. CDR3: CASHQGIGGQPQHF. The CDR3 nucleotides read TGTGCCAGCCACCAGGGTATCGGTGGTCAGCCCCAGCATTTT.

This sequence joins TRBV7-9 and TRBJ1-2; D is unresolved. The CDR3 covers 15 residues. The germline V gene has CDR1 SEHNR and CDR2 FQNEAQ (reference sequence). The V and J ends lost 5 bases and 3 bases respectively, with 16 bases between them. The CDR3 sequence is CASSTLSRYHYGYTF. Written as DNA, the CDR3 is TGTGCCAGCAGCACCTTAAGTCGGTACCACTATGGCTACACCTTC.

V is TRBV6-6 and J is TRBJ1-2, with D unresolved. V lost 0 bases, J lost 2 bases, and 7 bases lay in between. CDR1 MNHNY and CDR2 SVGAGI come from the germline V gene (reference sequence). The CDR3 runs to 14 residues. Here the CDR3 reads CASSYSGENYGYTF. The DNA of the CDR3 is TGTGCCAGCAGTTACTCGGGCGAGAACTATGGCTACACCTTC.

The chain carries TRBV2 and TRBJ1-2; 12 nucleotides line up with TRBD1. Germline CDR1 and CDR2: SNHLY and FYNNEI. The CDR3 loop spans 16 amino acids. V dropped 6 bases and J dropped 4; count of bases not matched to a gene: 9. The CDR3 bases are TGTGCCAGCAGCGAGCTGGGACAGGGGGCTTCCTATGGCTACACCTTC. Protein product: CASSELGQGASYGYTF.

CDR3 protein: CASSPPETLDTQYF. CDR3 bases: TGTGCCAGCAGCCCCCCCGAGACCCTAGATACGCAGTATTTT. The chain joins TRBV14 to TRBJ2-3; no reliable D call. Trimming pared 4 bases from V and 5 bases from J, leaving 13 bases between. Germline CDR1 and CDR2: SGHDN and FVKESK. The CDR3 length is 14 residues.

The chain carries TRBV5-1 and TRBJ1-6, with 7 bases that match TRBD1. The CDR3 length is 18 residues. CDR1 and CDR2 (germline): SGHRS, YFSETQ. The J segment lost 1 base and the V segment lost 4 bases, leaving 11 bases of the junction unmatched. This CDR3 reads CASSTGTALGSYNSPLHF. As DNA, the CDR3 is TGCGCCAGCAGCACCGGGACAGCACTGGGGTCCTATAATTCACCCCTCCACTTT.

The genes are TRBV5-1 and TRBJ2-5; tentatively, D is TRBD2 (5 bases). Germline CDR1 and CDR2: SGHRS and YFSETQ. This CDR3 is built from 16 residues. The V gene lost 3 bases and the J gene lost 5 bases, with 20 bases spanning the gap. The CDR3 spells CASSSGRESHGETQYF. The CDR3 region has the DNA TGCGCCAGCAGCTCCGGACGGGAATCCCATGGGGAGACCCAGTACTTC.

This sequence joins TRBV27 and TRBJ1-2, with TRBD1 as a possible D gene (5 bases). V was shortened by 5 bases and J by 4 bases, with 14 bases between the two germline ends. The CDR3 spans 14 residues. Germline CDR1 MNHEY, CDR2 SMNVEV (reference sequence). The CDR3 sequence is CASSPMGGFYGYTF. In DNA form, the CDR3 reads TGTGCCAGCAGTCCAATGGGGGGATTCTATGGCTACACCTTC.

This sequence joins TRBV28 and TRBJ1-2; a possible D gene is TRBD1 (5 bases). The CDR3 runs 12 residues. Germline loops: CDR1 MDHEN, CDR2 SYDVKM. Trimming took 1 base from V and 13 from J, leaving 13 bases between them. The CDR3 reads CASSLSGQGVTF. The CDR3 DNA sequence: TGTGCCAGCAGTTTATCAGGGCAGGGAGTCACCTTC.

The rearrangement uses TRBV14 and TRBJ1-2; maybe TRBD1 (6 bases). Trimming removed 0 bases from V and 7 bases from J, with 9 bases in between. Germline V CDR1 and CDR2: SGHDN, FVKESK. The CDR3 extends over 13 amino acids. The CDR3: CASSQERGGGYTF. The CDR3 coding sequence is TGTGCCAGCAGCCAAGAGAGGGGGGGTGGCTACACCTTC.

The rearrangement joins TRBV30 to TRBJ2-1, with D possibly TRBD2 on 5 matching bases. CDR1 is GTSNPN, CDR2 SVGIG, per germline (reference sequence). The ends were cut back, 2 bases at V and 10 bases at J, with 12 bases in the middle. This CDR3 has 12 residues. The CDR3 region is CAWSHLVAEQFF. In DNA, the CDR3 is TGTGCCTGGAGTCATCTCGTAGCGGAGCAGTTCTTC.

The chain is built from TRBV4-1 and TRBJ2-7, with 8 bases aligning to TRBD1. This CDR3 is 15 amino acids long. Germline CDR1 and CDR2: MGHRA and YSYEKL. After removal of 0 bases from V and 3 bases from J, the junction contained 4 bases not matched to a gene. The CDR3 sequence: CASSQDTTGGYEQYF. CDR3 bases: TGCGCCAGCAGCCAAGATACAACAGGGGGCTACGAGCAGTACTTC.

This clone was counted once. The CDR3 loop is CASRPRDRAGGTQYF. In DNA form, the CDR3 reads TGTGCCAGTAGACCCCGGGACAGAGCTGGGGGGACCCAGTACTTC. The chain uses TRBV6-5 and TRBJ2-5; the match to TRBD1 covers 7 bases. The CDR3 loop spans 15 amino acids. The junction had 17 bases not matched to a gene; V was cut back by 9 bases and J by 7 bases. Germline lookup yields CDR1 MNHEY and CDR2 SVGAGI.

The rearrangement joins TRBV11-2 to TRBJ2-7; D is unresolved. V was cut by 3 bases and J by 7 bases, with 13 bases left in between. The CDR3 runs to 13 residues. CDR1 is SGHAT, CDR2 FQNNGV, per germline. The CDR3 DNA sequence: TGTGCCAGCAGCTTTACCCTTAACCAAGAGCAGTACTTC. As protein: CASSFTLNQEQYF. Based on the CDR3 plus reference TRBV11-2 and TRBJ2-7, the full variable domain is EAGVAQSPRYKIIEKRQSVAFWCNPISGHATLYWYQQILGQGPKLLIQFQNNGVVDDSQLPKDRFSAERLKGVDSTLKIQPAKLEDSAVYLCASSFTLNQEQYFGPGTRLTVT.

The CDR3 DNA follows: TGTGCCAGCAGCGAACGGCGGGGACAGCACTCTGGAAACACCATATATTTT. It specifies CASSERRGQHSGNTIYF. The rearrangement links TRBV7-9 to TRBJ1-3; 7 bases fit TRBD1. Germline CDR1 is SEHNR and CDR2 is FQNEAQ (reference sequence). The length of the CDR3 is 17 residues. The junction had 10 bases not matched to a gene; V was cut back by 5 bases and J by 0 bases.

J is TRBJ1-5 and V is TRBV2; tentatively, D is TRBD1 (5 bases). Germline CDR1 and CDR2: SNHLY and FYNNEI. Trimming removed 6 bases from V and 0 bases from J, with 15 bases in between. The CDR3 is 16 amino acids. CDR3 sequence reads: CASRGTLEYSNQPQHF. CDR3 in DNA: TGTGCCAGCAGAGGGACCCTCGAATATAGCAATCAGCCCCAGCATTTT.

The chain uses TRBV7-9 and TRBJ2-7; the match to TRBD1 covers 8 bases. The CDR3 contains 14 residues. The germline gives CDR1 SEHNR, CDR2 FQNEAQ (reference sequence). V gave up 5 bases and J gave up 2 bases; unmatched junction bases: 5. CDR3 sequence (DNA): TGTGCCAGCAGCCCTCCGGGACAGGCCTACGAGCAGTACTTC. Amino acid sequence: CASSPPGQAYEQYF.

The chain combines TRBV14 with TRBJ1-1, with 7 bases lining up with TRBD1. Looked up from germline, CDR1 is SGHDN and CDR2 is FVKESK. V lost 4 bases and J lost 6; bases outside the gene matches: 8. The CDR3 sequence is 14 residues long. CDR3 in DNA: TGTGCCAGCAGCCCCCGACAGGGTGCTGCTGAAGCTTTCTTT. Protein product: CASSPRQGAAEAFF.

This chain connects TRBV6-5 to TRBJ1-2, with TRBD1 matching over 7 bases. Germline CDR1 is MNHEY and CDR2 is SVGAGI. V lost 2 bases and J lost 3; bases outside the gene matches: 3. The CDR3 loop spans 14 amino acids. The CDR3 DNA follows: TGTGCCAGCAGTTACGCCGGACAGGACTATGGCTACACCTTC. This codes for CASSYAGQDYGYTF.

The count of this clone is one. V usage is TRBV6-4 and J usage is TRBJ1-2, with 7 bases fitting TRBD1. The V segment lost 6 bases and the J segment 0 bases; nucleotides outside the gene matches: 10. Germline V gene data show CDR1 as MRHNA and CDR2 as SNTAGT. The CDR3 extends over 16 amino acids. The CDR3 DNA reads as TGTGCCAGCAGAGAAGGGACAGCAACGCCTAACTATGGCTACACCTTC. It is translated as CASREGTATPNYGYTF.

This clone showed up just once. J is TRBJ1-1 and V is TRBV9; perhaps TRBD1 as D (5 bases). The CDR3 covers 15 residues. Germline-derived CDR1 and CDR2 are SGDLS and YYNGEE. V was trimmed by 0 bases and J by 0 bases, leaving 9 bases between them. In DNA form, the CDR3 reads TGTGCCAGCAGCGTAGTCAGGGACCTGAACACTGAAGCTTTCTTT. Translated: CASSVVRDLNTEAFF.

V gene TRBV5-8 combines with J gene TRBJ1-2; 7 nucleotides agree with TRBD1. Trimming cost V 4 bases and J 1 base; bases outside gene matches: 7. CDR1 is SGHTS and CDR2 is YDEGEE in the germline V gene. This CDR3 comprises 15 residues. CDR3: CASSTWTGVNYGYTF. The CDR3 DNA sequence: TGTGCCAGCAGCACCTGGACAGGTGTTAACTATGGCTACACCTTC. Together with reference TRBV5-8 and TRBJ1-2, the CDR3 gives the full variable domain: EAGVTQSPTHLIKTRGQQATLRCSPISGHTSVYWYQQALGLGLQFLLWYDEGEERNRGNFPPRFSGRQFPNYSSELNVNALELEDSALYLCASSTWTGVNYGYTFGSGTRLTVV.

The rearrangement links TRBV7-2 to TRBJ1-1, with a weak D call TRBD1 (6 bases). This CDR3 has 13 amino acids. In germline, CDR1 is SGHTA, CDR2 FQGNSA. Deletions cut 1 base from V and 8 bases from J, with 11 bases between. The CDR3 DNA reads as TGTGCCAGCAGCTTAGTGCACAGGGCGGAAGCTTTCTTT. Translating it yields CASSLVHRAEAFF.

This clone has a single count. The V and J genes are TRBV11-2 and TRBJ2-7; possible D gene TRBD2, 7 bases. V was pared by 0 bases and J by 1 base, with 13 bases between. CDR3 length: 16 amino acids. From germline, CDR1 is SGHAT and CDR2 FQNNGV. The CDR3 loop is CASSLERGPQSYEQYF. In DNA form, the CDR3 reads TGTGCCAGCAGCTTAGAGCGGGGGCCCCAATCCTACGAGCAGTACTTC.

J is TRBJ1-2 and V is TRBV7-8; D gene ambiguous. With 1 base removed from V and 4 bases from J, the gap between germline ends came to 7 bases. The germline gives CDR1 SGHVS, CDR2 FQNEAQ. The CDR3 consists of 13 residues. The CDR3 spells CASSLVLIYGYTF. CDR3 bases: TGTGCCAGCAGCTTAGTGCTTATCTATGGCTACACCTTC.

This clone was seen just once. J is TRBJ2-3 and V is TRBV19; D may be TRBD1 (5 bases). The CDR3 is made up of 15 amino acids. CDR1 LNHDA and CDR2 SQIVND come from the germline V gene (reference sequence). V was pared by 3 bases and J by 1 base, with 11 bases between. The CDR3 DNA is TGTGCCAGTAGTATCTTAGGGGATGGCACAGATACGCAGTATTTT. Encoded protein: CASSILGDGTDTQYF.

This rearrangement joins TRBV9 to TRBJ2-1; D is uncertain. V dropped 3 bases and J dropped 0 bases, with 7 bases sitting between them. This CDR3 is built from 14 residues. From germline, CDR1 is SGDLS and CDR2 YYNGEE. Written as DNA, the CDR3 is TGTGCCAGCAGCGAGGGCTACTCCTACAATGAGCAGTTCTTC. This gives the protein CASSEGYSYNEQFF.